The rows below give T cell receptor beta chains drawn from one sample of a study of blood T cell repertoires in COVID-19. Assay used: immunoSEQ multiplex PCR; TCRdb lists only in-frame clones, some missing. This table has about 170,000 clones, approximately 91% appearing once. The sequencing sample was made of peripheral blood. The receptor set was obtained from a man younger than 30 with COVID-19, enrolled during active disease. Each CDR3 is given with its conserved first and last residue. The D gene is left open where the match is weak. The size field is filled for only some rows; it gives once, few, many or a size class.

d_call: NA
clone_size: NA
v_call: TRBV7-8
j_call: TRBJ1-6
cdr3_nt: TGTGCCAGCAGCTCCCAACCGGGGGGCGACTCACCCCTCCACTTT
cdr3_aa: CASSSQPGGDSPLHF

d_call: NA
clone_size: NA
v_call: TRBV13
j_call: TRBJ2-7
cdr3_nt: TGTGCCAGCAGCGGGGCCCGAGGGGAGGCAGGGTCCTACGAGCAGTACTTC
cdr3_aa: CASSGARGEAGSYEQYF

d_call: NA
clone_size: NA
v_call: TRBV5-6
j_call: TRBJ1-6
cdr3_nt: TGTGCCAGCAGCTTGGGCCGGAGCTCCTATAATTCACCCCTCCACTTT
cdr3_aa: CASSLGRSSYNSPLHF

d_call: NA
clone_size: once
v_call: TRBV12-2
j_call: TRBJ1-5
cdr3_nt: TGTGCAAGTCGCACGCGACAGGCTCGGTCCAATCAGCCCCAGCATTTT
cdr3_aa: CASRTRQARSNQPQHF

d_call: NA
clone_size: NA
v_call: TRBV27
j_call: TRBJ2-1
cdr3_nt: TGTGCCAGCAGTTGGGCGCTGAGCTCCTACAATGAGCAGTTCTTC
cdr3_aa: CASSWALSSYNEQFF

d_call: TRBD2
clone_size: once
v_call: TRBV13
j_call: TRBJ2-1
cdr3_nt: TGTGCCAGCAGCTCAAGGACTAGCGTACACAATGAGCAGTTCTTC
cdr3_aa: CASSSRTSVHNEQFF

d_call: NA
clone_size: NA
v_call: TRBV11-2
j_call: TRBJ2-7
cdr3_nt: TGTGCCAGCAGCTTACGAGAGTCCTACGAGCAGTACTTC
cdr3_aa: CASSLRESYEQYF

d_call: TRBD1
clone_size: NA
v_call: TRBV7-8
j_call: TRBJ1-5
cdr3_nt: TGTGCCAGCAGCTTAGAGACAGGGGGAAATCAGCCCCAGCATTTT
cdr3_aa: CASSLETGGNQPQHF

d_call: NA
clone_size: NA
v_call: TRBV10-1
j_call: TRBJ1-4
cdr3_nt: TGCGCCAGCACCAGCAGGGCAACTAATGAAAAACTGTTTTTT
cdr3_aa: CASTSRATNEKLFF

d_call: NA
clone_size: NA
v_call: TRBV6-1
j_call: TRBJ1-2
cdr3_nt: TGTGCCAGCAGTGACAGGGCCCCCTATGGCTACACCTTC
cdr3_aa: CASSDRAPYGYTF

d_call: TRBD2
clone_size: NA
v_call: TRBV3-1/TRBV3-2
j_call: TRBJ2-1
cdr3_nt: TGTACCAGCAGCCTTGAACTAGCGGGGGGGAGCTCCTACAATGAGCAGTTCTTC
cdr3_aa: CTSSLELAGGSSYNEQFF

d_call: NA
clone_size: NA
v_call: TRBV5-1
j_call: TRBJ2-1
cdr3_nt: TGCGCCAGCAGCAGGACAGACCTCAACAATGAGCAGTTCTTC
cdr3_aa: CASSRTDLNNEQFF

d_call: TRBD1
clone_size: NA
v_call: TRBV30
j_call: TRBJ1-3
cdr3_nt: TGTGCCTGGAGTCGACAGGGAACTGGAAACACCATATATTTT
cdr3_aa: CAWSRQGTGNTIYF

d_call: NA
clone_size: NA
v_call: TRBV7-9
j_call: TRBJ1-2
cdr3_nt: TGTGCCAGCAGCTTGGTAGGAACGGGTGGCTACACCTTC
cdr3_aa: CASSLVGTGGYTF

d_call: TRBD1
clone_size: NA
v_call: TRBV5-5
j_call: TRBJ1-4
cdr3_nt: TGTGCCAGCAGCAAGACAGGGGGAGACGAAAAACTGTTTTTT
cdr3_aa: CASSKTGGDEKLFF

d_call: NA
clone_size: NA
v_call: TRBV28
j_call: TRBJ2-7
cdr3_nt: TGTGCCAGCAGTTCAGTAGGGGTATCTTACTACGAGCAGTACTTC
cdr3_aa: CASSSVGVSYYEQYF

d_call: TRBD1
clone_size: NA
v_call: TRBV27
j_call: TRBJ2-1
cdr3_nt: TGTGCCAGCAGTCCGACAGGGACGGCATTCAATGAGCAGTTCTTC
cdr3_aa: CASSPTGTAFNEQFF

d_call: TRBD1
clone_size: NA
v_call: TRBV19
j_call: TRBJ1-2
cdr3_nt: TGTGCCAGCAGAACAGGGGTTGGCTACACCTTC
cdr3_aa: CASRTGVGYTF

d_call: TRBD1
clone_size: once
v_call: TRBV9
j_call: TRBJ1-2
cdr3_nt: TGTGCCAGCAGCCCTCCCGGCGGGACAGTTTATGGCTACACCTTC
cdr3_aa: CASSPPGGTVYGYTF

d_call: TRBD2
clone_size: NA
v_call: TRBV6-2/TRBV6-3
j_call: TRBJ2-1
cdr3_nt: TGTGCCAGCAGTTACTCGAACAGCGGGAGTTACAATGAGCAGTTCTTC
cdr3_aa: CASSYSNSGSYNEQFF

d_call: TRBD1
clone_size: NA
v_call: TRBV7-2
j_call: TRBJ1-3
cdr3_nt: TGTGCCAGCAGTCTTACAGGGGCCTTATTCTCTGGAAACACCATATATTTT
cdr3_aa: CASSLTGALFSGNTIYF

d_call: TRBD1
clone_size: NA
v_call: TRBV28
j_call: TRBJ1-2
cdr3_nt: TGTGCCAGCTTCTGGACAGGGGAGGACTATGGCTACACCTTC
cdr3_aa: CASFWTGEDYGYTF

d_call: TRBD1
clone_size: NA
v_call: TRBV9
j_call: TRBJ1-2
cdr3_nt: TGTGCCAGCAGCGTAGCCCAGGGACAGGGATTGGAGTATGGCTACACCTTC
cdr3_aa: CASSVAQGQGLEYGYTF

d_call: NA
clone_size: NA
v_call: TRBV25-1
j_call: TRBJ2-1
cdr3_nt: TGTGCCAGCAGTGATCCTCGGCAGGGCCTGAATGAGCAGTTCTTC
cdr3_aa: CASSDPRQGLNEQFF

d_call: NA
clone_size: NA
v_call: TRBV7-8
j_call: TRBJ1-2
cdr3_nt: TGTGCCAGCAGCTTTCGTTGGGGAGATGGGGGCTACACCTTC
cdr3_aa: CASSFRWGDGGYTF

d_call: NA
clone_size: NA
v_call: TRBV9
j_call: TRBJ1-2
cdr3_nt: TGTGCCAGCAGCGGGGGCAGGGGTTGGGACTATGGCTACACCTTC
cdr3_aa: CASSGGRGWDYGYTF

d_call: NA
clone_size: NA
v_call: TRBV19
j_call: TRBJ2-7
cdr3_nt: TGTGCCAGTAGTATAGTCGCAACAGGGAGCGAGCAGTACTTC
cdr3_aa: CASSIVATGSEQYF

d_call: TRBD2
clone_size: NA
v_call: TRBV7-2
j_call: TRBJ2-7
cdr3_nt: TGTGCCAGCAGCTTACTCCTAGCGGGACCCTACGAGCAGTACTTC
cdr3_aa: CASSLLLAGPYEQYF

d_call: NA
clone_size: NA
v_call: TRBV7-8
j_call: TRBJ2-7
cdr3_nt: TGTGCCAGCAGCTTAGTTGACGGGACCTACGAGCAGTACTTC
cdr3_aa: CASSLVDGTYEQYF

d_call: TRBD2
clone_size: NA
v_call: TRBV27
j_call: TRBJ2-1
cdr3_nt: TGTGCCAGCAGTCCCGCAAGCGGGAGGAGAAATGAGCAGTTCTTC
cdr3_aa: CASSPASGRRNEQFF

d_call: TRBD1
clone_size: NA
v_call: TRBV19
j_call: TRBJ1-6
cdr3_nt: TGTGCCAGTACCCCCTCGACAGGGGCAGCTTCACCCCTCCACTTT
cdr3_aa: CASTPSTGAASPLHF

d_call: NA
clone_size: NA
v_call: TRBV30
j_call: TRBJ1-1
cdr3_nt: TGTGCCTGGAGTATACAGAGGAACACTGAAGCTTTCTTT
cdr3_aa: CAWSIQRNTEAFF

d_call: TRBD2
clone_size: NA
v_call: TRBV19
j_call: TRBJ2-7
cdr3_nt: TGTGCCAGTAGTATTAGGAGCGGGAGCTTAAGAGAGCAGTACTTC
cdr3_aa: CASSIRSGSLREQYF

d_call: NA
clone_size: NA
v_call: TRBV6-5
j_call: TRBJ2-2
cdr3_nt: TGTGCCAGCACACTAGGATCGAACACCGGGGAGCTGTTTTTT
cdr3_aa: CASTLGSNTGELFF

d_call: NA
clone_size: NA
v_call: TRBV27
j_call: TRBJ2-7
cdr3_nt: TGTGCCAGCAGCCCTATGTTCAGGGGTCCCGAGTACGAGCAGTACTTC
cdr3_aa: CASSPMFRGPEYEQYF

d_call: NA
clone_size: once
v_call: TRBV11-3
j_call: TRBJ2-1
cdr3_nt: TGTGCCAGCAGCCCGGACAGCTACAATGAGCAGTTCTTC
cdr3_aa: CASSPDSYNEQFF

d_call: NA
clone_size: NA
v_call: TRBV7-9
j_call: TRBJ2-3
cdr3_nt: TGTGCCAGCAGCGCGCGCTTGTATTCTGGCACAGATACGCAGTATTTT
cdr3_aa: CASSARLYSGTDTQYF

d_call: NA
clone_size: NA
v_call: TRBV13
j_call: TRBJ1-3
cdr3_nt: TGTGCCAGCAGCCCCGCCAGGAACACCATATATTTT
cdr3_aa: CASSPARNTIYF

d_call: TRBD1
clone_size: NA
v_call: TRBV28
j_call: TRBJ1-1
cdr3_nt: TGTGCCAGCAGCCCCTTAGACAGGGGGCGCGGGAACACTGAAGCTTTCTTT
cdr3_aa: CASSPLDRGRGNTEAFF

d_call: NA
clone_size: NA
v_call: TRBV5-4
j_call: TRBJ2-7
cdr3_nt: TGTGCCAGCAGCATGGGACGGGACGAGCAGTACTTC
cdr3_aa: CASSMGRDEQYF

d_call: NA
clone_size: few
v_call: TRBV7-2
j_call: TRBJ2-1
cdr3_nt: TGTGCCAGCAGCCCCAACAGATACAATGAGCAGTTCTTC
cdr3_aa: CASSPNRYNEQFF

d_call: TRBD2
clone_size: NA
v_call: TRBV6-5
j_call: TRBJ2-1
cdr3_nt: TGTGCCAGCAGTTTAGCGGGAGGGCCTTCGGGTGAGCAGTTCTTC
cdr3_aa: CASSLAGGPSGEQFF

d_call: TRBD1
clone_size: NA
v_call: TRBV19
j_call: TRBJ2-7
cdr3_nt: TGTGCCAGTAGTATGACAGGGGGCTCCTACGAGCAGTACTTC
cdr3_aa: CASSMTGGSYEQYF

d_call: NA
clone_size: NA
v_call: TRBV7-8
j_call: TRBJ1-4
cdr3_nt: TGTGCCAGCAGCCAACTCGGGGGGAAACTGTTTTTT
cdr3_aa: CASSQLGGKLFF